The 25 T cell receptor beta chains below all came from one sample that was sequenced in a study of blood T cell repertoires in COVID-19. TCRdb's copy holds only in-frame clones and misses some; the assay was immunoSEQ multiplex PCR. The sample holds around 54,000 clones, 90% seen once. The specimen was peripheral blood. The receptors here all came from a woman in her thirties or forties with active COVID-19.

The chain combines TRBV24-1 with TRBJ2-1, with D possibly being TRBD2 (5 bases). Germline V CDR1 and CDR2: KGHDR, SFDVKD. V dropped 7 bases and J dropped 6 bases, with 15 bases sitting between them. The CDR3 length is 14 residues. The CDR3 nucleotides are TGTGCCACCAGCCCGGGAATCCCCCGCAATGAGCAGTTCTTC. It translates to CATSPGIPRNEQFF.

The CDR3 is CSVVGTVNSYTF. Written as DNA, the CDR3 is TGCAGCGTAGTGGGGACAGTAAATAGCTACACCTTC. This sequence joins TRBV29-1 and TRBJ1-2; 7 nucleotides align to TRBD1. CDR3 length equals 12 residues. Trimming cost V 6 bases and J 9 bases; bases outside gene matches: 10. Germline V gene sequence: CDR1 SQVTM, CDR2 ANQGSEA.

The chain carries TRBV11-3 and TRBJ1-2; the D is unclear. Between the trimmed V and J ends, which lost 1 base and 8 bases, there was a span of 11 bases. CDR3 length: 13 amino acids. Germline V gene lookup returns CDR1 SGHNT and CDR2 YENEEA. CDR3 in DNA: TGTGCCAGCAGCTTAGCGTCGTCCTCGGGCTACACCTTC. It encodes CASSLASSSGYTF.

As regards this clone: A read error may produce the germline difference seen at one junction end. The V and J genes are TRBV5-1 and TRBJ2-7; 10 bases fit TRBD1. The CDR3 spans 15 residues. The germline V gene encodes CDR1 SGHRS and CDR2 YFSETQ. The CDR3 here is CASSLGQGVSHEQYF. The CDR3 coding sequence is TGCGCCAGCAGCTTAGGACAGGGGGTCTCCCACGAGCAGTACTTC.

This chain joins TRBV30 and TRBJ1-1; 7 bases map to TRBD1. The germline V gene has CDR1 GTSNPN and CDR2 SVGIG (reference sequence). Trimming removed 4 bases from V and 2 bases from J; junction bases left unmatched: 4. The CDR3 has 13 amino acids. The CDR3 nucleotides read TGTGCCTGGATTTGGACAGGCAACACTGAAGCTTTCTTT. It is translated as CAWIWTGNTEAFF.

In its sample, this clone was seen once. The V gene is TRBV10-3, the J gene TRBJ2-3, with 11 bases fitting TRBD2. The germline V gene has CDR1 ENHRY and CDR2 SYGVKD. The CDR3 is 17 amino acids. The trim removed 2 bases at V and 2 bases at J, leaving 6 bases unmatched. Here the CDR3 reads CAISETVAGGPTDTQYF. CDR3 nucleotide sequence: TGTGCCATCAGTGAGACCGTAGCGGGGGGGCCCACAGATACGCAGTATTTT.

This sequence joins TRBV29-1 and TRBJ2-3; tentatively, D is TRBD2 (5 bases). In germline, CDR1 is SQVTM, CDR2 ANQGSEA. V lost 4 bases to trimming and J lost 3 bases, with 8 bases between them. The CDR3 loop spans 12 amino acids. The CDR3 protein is CSVVSDTDTQYF. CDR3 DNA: TGCAGCGTTGTTAGCGATACAGATACGCAGTATTTT.

The DNA for the CDR3 is TGTGCTAGTGGTTTGGGGAAGGGGTTGGGGCAAGAGACCCAGTACTTC. Protein product: CASGLGKGLGQETQYF. The chain uses TRBV12-5 and TRBJ2-5; maybe TRBD1 (5 bases). CDR3 size: 16 residues. V dropped 1 base and J dropped 2 bases, with 14 bases sitting between them. Germline CDR1 is LGHNT and CDR2 is FRNRAP.

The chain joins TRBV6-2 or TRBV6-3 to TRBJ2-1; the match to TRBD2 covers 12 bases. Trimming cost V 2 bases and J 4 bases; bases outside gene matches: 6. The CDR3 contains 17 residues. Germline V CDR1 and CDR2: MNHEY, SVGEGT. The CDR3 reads CASSYPLAGGRYNEQFF. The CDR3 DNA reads TGTGCCAGCAGTTACCCACTAGCGGGGGGCCGTTACAATGAGCAGTTCTTC.

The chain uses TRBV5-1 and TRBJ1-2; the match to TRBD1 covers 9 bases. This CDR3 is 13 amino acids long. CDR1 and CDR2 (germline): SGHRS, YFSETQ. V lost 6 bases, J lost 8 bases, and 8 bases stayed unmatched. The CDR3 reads CASNLGQGLGYTF. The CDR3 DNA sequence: TGCGCCAGCAACTTAGGACAGGGGCTAGGCTACACCTTC. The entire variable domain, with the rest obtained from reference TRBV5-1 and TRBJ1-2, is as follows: KAGVTQTPRYLIKTRGQQVTLSCSPISGHRSVSWYQQTPGQGLQFLFEYFSETQRNKGNFPGRFSGRQFSNSRSEMNVSTLELGDSALYLCASNLGQGLGYTFGSGTRLTVV.

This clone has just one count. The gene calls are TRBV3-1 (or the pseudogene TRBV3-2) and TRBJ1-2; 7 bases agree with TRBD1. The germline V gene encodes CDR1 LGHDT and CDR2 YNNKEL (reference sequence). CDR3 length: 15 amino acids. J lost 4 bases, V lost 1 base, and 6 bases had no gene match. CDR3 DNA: TGTGCCAGCAGCCAAGTTTTGACAGGGATCTATGGCTACACCTTC. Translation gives CASSQVLTGIYGYTF.

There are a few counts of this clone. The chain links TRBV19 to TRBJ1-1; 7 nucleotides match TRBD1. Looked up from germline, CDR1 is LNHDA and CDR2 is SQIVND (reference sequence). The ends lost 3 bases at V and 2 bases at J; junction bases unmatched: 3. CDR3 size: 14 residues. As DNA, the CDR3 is TGTGCCAGTAGTATCGGGACAGCTAACACTGAAGCTTTCTTT. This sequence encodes CASSIGTANTEAFF.

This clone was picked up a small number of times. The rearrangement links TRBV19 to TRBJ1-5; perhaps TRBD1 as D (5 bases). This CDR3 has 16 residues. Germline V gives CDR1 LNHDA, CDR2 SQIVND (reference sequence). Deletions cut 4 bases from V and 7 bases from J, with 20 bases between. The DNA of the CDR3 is TGTGCCAGTAGTACCGCCGGCAGGGAAGGTTTACAGCCCCAGCATTTT. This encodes CASSTAGREGLQPQHF.

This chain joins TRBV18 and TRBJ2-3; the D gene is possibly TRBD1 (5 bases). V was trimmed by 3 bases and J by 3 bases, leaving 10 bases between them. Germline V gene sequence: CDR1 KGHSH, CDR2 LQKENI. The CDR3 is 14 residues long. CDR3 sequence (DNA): TGTGCCAGCTCACCTCGACAGAATACAGATACGCAGTATTTT. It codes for CASSPRQNTDTQYF.

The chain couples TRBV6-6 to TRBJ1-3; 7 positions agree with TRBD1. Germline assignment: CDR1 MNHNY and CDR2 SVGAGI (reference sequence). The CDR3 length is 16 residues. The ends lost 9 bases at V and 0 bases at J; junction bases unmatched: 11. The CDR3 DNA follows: TGTGCCAGAAAACTGGGGACAGCTCTCTCTGGAAACACCATATATTTT. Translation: CARKLGTALSGNTIYF.

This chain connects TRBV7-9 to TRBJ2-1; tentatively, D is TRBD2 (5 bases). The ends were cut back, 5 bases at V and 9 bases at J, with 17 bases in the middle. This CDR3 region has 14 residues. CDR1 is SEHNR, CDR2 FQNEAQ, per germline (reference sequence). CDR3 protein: CASSPRRDMPEQFF. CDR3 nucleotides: TGTGCCAGCAGCCCCCGACGGGATATGCCTGAGCAGTTCTTC. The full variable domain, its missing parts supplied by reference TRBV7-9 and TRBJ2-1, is DTGVSQNPRHKITKRGQNVTFRCDPISEHNRLYWYRQTLGQGPEFLTYFQNEAQLEKSRLLSDRFSAERPKGSFSTLEIQRTEQGDSAMYLCASSPRRDMPEQFFGPGTRLTVL.

As DNA, the CDR3 is TGTGCCAGTAGTATGCGAGCGGGGAATGAGCAGTTCTTC. This gives the protein CASSMRAGNEQFF. V and J are TRBV19 and TRBJ2-1; 7 nucleotides match TRBD2. The germline V gene has CDR1 LNHDA and CDR2 SQIVND (reference sequence). V trimming: 3 bases; J trimming: 7 bases; junction bases outside the gene matches: 3. This CDR3 comprises 13 residues.

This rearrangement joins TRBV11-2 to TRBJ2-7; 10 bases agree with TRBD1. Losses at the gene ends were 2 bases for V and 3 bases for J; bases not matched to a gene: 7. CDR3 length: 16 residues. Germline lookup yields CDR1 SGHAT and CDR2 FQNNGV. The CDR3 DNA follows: TGTGCCAGCAGCTTATCCTCCGGGACAGGGGACTACGAGCAGTACTTC. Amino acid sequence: CASSLSSGTGDYEQYF.

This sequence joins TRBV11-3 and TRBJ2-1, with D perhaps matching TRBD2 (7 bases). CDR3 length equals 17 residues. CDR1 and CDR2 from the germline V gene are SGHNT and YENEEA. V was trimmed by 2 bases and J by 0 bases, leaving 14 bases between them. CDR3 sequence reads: CASSLLGGGSSYNEQFF. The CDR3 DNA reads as TGTGCCAGCAGCTTATTGGGCGGGGGCAGCTCCTACAATGAGCAGTTCTTC. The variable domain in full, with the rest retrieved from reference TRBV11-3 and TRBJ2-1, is EAGVVQSPRYKIIEKKQPVAFWCNPISGHNTLYWYLQNLGQGPELLIRYENEEAVDDSQLPKDRFSAERLKGVDSTLKIQPAELGDSAVYLCASSLLGGGSSYNEQFFGPGTRLTVL.

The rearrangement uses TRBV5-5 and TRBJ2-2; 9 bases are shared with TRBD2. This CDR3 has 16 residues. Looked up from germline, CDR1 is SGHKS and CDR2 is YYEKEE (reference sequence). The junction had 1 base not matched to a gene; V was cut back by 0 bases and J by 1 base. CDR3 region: CASSLARGGNTGELFF. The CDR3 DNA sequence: TGTGCCAGCAGCTTGGCGCGGGGGGGGAACACCGGGGAGCTGTTTTTT.

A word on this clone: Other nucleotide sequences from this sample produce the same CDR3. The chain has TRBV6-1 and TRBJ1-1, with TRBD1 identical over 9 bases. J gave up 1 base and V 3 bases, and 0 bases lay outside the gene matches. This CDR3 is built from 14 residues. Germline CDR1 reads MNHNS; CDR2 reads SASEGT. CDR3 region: CASSEDRGNTEAFF. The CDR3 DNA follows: TGTGCCAGCAGTGAGGACAGGGGGAACACTGAAGCTTTCTTT.

The CDR3 protein is CATSREGGDYEQYF. The CDR3 region has the DNA TGTGCCACCAGCAGAGAGGGCGGGGACTACGAGCAGTACTTC. This chain uses TRBV15 with TRBJ2-7, with D possibly matching TRBD2 (6 bases). The CDR3 runs to 14 residues. V lost 0 bases, J lost 3 bases, and 9 bases lay in between. Per germline, CDR1 LNHNV and CDR2 YYDKDF (reference sequence).

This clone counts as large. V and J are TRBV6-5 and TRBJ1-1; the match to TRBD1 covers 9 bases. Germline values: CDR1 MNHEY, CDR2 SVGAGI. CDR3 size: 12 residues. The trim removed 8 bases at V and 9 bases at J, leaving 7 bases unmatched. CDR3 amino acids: CASPGQGEKAFF. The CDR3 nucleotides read TGTGCCAGCCCGGGACAGGGAGAGAAAGCTTTCTTT.

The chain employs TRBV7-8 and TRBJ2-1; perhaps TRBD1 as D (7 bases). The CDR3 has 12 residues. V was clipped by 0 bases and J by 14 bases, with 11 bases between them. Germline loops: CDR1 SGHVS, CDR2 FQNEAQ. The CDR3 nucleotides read TGTGCCAGCAGCTTAGCTGACAGGGAGGAGTTCTTC. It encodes CASSLADREEFF.

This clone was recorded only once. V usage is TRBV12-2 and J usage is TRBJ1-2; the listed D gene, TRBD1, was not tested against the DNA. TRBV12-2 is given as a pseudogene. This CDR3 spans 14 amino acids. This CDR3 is CASRLGGRNYGYTF. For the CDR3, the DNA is TGTGCAAGTCGCTTAGGTGGCAGAAACTATGGCTACACCTTC.